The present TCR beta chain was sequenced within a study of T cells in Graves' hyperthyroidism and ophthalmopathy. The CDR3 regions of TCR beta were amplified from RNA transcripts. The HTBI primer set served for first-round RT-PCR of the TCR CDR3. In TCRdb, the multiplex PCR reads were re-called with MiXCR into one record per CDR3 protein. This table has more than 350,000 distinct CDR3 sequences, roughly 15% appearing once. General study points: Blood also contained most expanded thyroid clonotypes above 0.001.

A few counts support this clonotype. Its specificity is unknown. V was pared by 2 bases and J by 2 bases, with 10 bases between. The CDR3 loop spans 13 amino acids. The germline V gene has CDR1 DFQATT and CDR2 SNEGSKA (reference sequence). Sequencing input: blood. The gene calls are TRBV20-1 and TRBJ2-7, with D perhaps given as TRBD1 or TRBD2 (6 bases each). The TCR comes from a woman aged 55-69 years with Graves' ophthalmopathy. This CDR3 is CSARPGAAYEQYF. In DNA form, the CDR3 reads TGCAGTGCTAGACCGGGGGCCGCCTACGAGCAGTACTTC.